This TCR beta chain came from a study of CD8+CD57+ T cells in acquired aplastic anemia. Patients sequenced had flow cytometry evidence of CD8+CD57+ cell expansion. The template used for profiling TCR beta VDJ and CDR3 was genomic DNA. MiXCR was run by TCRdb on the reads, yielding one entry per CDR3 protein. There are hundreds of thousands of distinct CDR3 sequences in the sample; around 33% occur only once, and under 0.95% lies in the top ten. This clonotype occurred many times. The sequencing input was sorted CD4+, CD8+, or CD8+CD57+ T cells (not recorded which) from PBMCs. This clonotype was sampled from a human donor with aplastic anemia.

CDR3 in DNA: TGTGCCAGTGAGAGGGTTAAGGGCACTGAAGCTTTCTTT. This gives the protein CASERVKGTEAFF. This sequence joins TRBV19 and TRBJ1-1; D gene uncertain. This CDR3 comprises 13 residues. V was cut by 8 bases and J by 4 bases, with 14 bases left in between. Looked up from germline, CDR1 is LNHDA and CDR2 is SQIVND (reference sequence).